The 9 T cell receptor beta chains given below trace back to one sample, sequenced in a study of T cell responses to AZD1222 COVID-19 vaccine. TCRdb's copy holds only in-frame clones and misses some; the assay was immunoSEQ multiplex PCR. The sample shows 65,000 to 75,000 clones, around 90% of them seen only once. The sequenced sample was peripheral blood, obtained 28 days after the second dose of the MenACWY control vaccine. The receptors were sampled from an adult who received the MenACWY meningococcal vaccine as a control.

This chain uses TRBV11-2 with TRBJ2-7; D unclear. The CDR3 spans 13 residues. V was clipped by 5 bases and J by 6 bases, with 14 bases between them. Germline values: CDR1 SGHAT, CDR2 FQNNGV. The CDR3 loop is CASSPASVGEQYF. The DNA for the CDR3 is TGTGCCAGCAGCCCCGCTTCCGTGGGCGAGCAGTACTTC.

This sequence joins TRBV6-5 and TRBJ1-1; the match to TRBD1 covers 10 bases. Germline-derived CDR1 and CDR2 are MNHEY and SVGAGI. The ends lost 6 bases at V and 10 bases at J; junction bases unmatched: 8. The CDR3 length is 13 residues. CDR3 region: CASRGDRGLSAFF. The CDR3 DNA reads TGTGCCAGCAGGGGGGACAGGGGTTTGTCAGCTTTCTTT.

The V and J genes are TRBV5-1 and TRBJ1-2; possible D gene TRBD1, 5 bases. Germline lookup yields CDR1 SGHRS and CDR2 YFSETQ. Deletions cut 0 bases from V and 4 bases from J, with 10 bases between. The CDR3 extends over 14 amino acids. CDR3 loop: CASSLGQSGYGYTF. The CDR3 nucleotides read TGCGCCAGCAGCTTGGGACAGTCGGGCTATGGCTACACCTTC.

The chain links TRBV19 to TRBJ1-1, with D perhaps TRBD1 (6 bases). Between the trimmed V and J ends, which lost 6 bases and 0 bases, there was a span of 14 bases. The CDR3 loop spans 15 amino acids. The germline CDR1 and CDR2 sequences are LNHDA and SQIVND (reference sequence). In nucleotides, the CDR3 is TGTGCCAGTAGATCCCAGACAGGCATGAACACTGAAGCTTTCTTT. Amino acid sequence: CASRSQTGMNTEAFF.

The V and J genes are TRBV7-3 and TRBJ2-1; the D gene could be TRBD1 or TRBD2 (5 bases each). Trimming pared 5 bases from V and 7 bases from J, leaving 15 bases between. The CDR3 is 14 amino acids. In germline, CDR1 is SGHTA, CDR2 FQGTGA. The CDR3: CASSLQLEGNEQFF. The CDR3 DNA follows: TGTGCCAGCAGCCTTCAACTAGAGGGGAATGAGCAGTTCTTC.

The chain joins TRBV7-3 to TRBJ2-5; D is ambiguous. The germline V and J ends were trimmed by 5 bases and 4 bases, with 17 bases remaining between them. CDR3 length equals 15 residues. The germline V gene encodes CDR1 SGHTA and CDR2 FQGTGA. CDR3 protein: CASSPRAGVGETQYF. The CDR3 bases are TGTGCCAGCAGCCCTCGGGCTGGGGTCGGAGAGACCCAGTACTTC.

The chain joins TRBV30 to TRBJ1-4; 7 nucleotides agree with TRBD1. The V segment lost 1 base and the J segment 6 bases; nucleotides outside the gene matches: 2. This CDR3 is 13 amino acids long. CDR1 and CDR2 (germline): GTSNPN, SVGIG (reference sequence). The CDR3 DNA is TGTGCCTGGAGTGGACAGGGTGATGAAAAACTGTTTTTT. This encodes CAWSGQGDEKLFF. Variable domain in full (rest from reference TRBV30 and TRBJ1-4): SQTIHQWPATLVQPVGSPLSLECTVEGTSNPNLYWYRQAAGRGLQLLFYSVGIGQISSEVPQNLSASRPQDRQFILSSKKLLLSDSGFYLCAWSGQGDEKLFFGSGTQLSVL.

This sequence joins TRBV7-2 and TRBJ2-7, with D possibly TRBD2 on 5 matching bases. The CDR3 loop spans 14 amino acids. The V end lost 4 bases, the J end lost 5 bases, and 15 bases lay between the germline ends. The germline CDR1 and CDR2 sequences are SGHTA and FQGNSA. The CDR3 sequence is CASSSLDWIHEQYF. CDR3 DNA sequence: TGTGCCAGCAGCTCCCTGGACTGGATCCACGAGCAGTACTTC.

The rearrangement joins TRBV6-5 to TRBJ1-2; possibly TRBD1 for D (5 bases). There are 13 residues in the CDR3. Germline values: CDR1 MNHEY, CDR2 SVGAGI. The ends were cut back, 2 bases at V and 2 bases at J, with 6 bases in the middle. CDR3 sequence (DNA): TGTGCCAGCAGTTACCGGGACAACTATGGCTACACCTTC. Translated: CASSYRDNYGYTF.